The clone carrying this T cell receptor (beta chain) was observed a single time. The germline V gene encodes CDR1 SGDLS and CDR2 YYNGEE. The CDR3 loop spans 18 amino acids. V was clipped by 0 bases and J by 1 base; unmatched bases: 10. Clones were read by immunoSEQ multiplex PCR, and TCRdb kept only the in-frame ones, dropping some. In the table there are around 270,000 clones, 84% of which are singletons. The data stem from a study of blood T cell repertoires in COVID-19. The TCR originated in a woman between 40 and 50 years old who had recovered from COVID-19. Sequenced sample: peripheral blood. The chain employs TRBV9 and TRBJ2-5; 9 nucleotides agree with TRBD2. The CDR3 nucleotides read TGTGCCAGCAGCGTAGGCTATAGCGGGGGCTCCCTCCAAGAGACCCAGTACTTC. Translating it yields CASSVGYSGGSLQETQYF.